The 31 T cell receptor beta chains below come from one sample, sequenced in a study of shared clonotypes between healthy human individuals. Here immunoSEQ multiplex PCR was the method, and the copy in TCRdb shows in-frame clones only, minus some. There are about 2.4 million clones in the sample; 80% to 95% occur only once, and roughly 0.36% lies in the top ten. The specimen sequenced was naive CD4+ T cells from PBMCs. Subset of the sample: CD45RA+ positively selected. These receptors originate from a man younger than 35 in good health. Some clones in this sample may be carry-over from other donors' samples.

This chain uses TRBV15 with TRBJ2-1; D might be TRBD1 (5 bases). The V and J ends lost 6 bases and 8 bases respectively, with 20 bases between them. CDR1 is LNHNV, CDR2 YYDKDF, per germline (reference sequence). This CDR3 is 15 amino acids long. The CDR3 loop reads CATSPRSGLQYEQFF. DNA of the CDR3: TGTGCCACCAGTCCTAGGTCAGGGCTTCAATATGAGCAGTTCTTC.

The chain carries TRBV5-1 and TRBJ2-1; TRBD2 matches at 9 bases. The CDR3 has 17 residues. The germline CDR1 and CDR2 sequences are SGHRS and YFSETQ. V lost 1 base and J lost 6; bases outside the gene matches: 11. CDR3 in DNA: TGCGCCAGCAGCTTGACCGCCGGGACTAGCCTGGGCAATGAGCAGTTCTTC. Protein: CASSLTAGTSLGNEQFF.

The gene calls are TRBV18 and TRBJ2-3, with a weak D call TRBD1 (6 bases). Germline V gene sequence: CDR1 KGHSH, CDR2 LQKENI. This CDR3 comprises 15 residues. V was cut by 4 bases and J by 1 base, with 12 bases left in between. The CDR3 reads CASSLRQVGTDTQYF. The CDR3 DNA sequence: TGTGCCAGCTCACTGCGACAGGTTGGCACAGATACGCAGTATTTT.

V and J are TRBV18 and TRBJ1-1; 8 positions agree with TRBD1. The V and J ends lost 4 bases and 3 bases, in that order; junction bases with no gene match: 19. The CDR3 has 19 residues. The germline CDR1 and CDR2 sequences are KGHSH and LQKENI. The CDR3 DNA reads TGTGCCAGCTCACGCCCCTCCCCCGCTCAGGGGGCAGGGTACACTGAAGCTTTCTTT. Amino acid sequence: CASSRPSPAQGAGYTEAFF.

The chain joins TRBV5-1 to TRBJ2-3, with TRBD2 matching 13 bases. The CDR3 runs to 15 residues. V lost 4 bases and J lost 7; bases outside the gene matches: 6. Germline assignment: CDR1 SGHRS and CDR2 YFSETQ. The CDR3 loop reads CASSAPGLAGHTQYF. The CDR3, as DNA: TGCGCCAGCAGCGCACCGGGACTAGCGGGGCATACGCAGTATTTT.

The chain uses TRBV6-5 and TRBJ2-5, with 7 bases aligning to TRBD2. This CDR3 spans 14 amino acids. Trimming at V came to 7 bases and at J to 0 bases, leaving 5 bases not matched to a gene. The germline CDR1 and CDR2 sequences are MNHEY and SVGAGI. Here the CDR3 reads CASTSGAYQETQYF. The DNA of the CDR3 is TGTGCCAGCACTAGCGGAGCGTACCAAGAGACCCAGTACTTC.

This chain links TRBV2 with TRBJ1-4, with a possible D match to TRBD1 (5 bases). The CDR3 is 15 residues long. The V gene lost 4 bases and the J gene lost 1 base, with 10 bases spanning the gap. Germline values: CDR1 SNHLY, CDR2 FYNNEI. CDR3 bases: TGTGCCAGCAGTGGGGGACGGATAACTAATGAAAAACTGTTTTTT. Translating it yields CASSGGRITNEKLFF.

The chain carries TRBV11-3 and TRBJ2-6, with a tentative D call TRBD1 (5 bases). Germline loops: CDR1 SGHNT, CDR2 YENEEA. Trimming removed 5 bases from V and 1 base from J, with 12 bases in between. The CDR3 runs 16 residues. CDR3: CASSLGAASGANVLTF. In nucleotides, the CDR3 is TGTGCCAGCAGCCTAGGGGCGGCATCTGGGGCCAACGTCCTGACTTTC.

Regarding this clone: The sample carries other DNA sequences with the same CDR3. This chain links TRBV28 with TRBJ1-1; 7 bases are shared with TRBD1. CDR1 MDHEN and CDR2 SYDVKM come from the germline V gene. CDR3 length: 15 residues. After removal of 2 bases from V and 0 bases from J, the junction contained 3 bases not matched to a gene. CDR3 DNA sequence: TGTGCCAGCAGTTTAGCAGGGACAGTGAACACTGAAGCTTTCTTT. Translated: CASSLAGTVNTEAFF.

The V call is TRBV30, the J call TRBJ2-1; possible D gene TRBD2, 6 bases. The CDR3 totals 15 residues. The germline V gene encodes CDR1 GTSNPN and CDR2 SVGIG (reference sequence). Trimming shortened V by 5 bases and J by 4 bases, and 18 bases separated the two germline ends. The CDR3 is CAWSELAPIYNEQFF. CDR3 coding DNA: TGTGCCTGGTCTGAACTAGCACCAATTTACAATGAGCAGTTCTTC.

This rearrangement joins TRBV10-1 to TRBJ2-5; D remains ambiguous. The CDR3 is made up of 14 amino acids. Germline V lookup: CDR1 WNHNN, CDR2 SYGVQD (reference sequence). V lost 4 bases to trimming and J lost 4 bases, with 13 bases between them. The CDR3 sequence is CASSVETALETQYF. The CDR3 DNA follows: TGCGCCAGCAGTGTTGAGACGGCCCTAGAGACCCAGTACTTC.

Remarks on this clone: One end of the junction does not line up with germline, which may come from a read error. The chain recombines TRBV5-1 with TRBJ1-2; D is unclear. Germline V lookup: CDR1 SGHRS, CDR2 YFSETQ. CDR3 length: 11 residues. CDR3 amino acids: CASSLVGSYTF. In DNA form, the CDR3 reads TGTGCCAGCAGCTTAGTTGGGTCCTACACCTTC.

The chain joins TRBV2 to TRBJ1-5; TRBD1 aligns across 9 bases. CDR1 SNHLY and CDR2 FYNNEI come from the germline V gene. The CDR3 has 13 amino acids. V was pared by 6 bases and J by 7 bases, with 4 bases of the junction left unmatched. The CDR3 loop reads CASRGQGIQPQHF. In DNA form, the CDR3 reads TGTGCCAGCAGGGGACAGGGAATCCAGCCCCAGCATTTT.

The V gene is TRBV27, the J gene TRBJ2-3; TRBD1 aligns across 7 bases. CDR1 and CDR2 (germline): MNHEY, SMNVEV (reference sequence). V was pared by 5 bases and J by 4 bases, with 6 bases of the junction left unmatched. The CDR3 runs to 14 residues. CDR3 in amino acids: CASSPGTVPDTQYF. The CDR3 DNA follows: TGTGCCAGCAGTCCCGGGACAGTCCCAGATACGCAGTATTTT.

The chain carries TRBV5-1 and TRBJ2-3, with TRBD2 matching 11 bases. The CDR3 contains 18 residues. Losses at the gene ends were 0 bases for V and 7 bases for J; bases not matched to a gene: 13. Germline loops: CDR1 SGHRS, CDR2 YFSETQ. The CDR3: CASSLEIAGGPLYYTQYF. Written as DNA, the CDR3 is TGCGCCAGCAGCTTGGAAATAGCGGGAGGGCCGCTATATTATACGCAGTATTTT.

This chain links TRBV6-1 with TRBJ1-2; D ambiguous. The CDR3 is 10 amino acids. V was trimmed by 3 bases and J by 7 bases, leaving 3 bases between them. Per germline, CDR1 MNHNS and CDR2 SASEGT. The CDR3 DNA sequence: TGTGCCAGCAGTGAGGCTGGCTACACCTTC. Translation gives CASSEAGYTF.

The rearrangement links TRBV6-5 to TRBJ1-1; 8 bases match TRBD1. V shed 6 bases and J 0 bases; nucleotides not matched to a gene: 3. This CDR3 is 14 amino acids long. Germline V gene sequence: CDR1 MNHEY, CDR2 SVGAGI. The CDR3 nucleotides are TGTGCCAGCAGGGGACAGGTTCTGAACACTGAAGCTTTCTTT. This sequence encodes CASRGQVLNTEAFF.

The chain carries TRBV14 and TRBJ2-3; perhaps TRBD1 as D (5 bases). The ends were cut back, 5 bases at V and 1 base at J, with 16 bases in the middle. This CDR3 is 16 amino acids long. Germline V gives CDR1 SGHDN, CDR2 FVKESK. CDR3 DNA: TGTGCCAGCAGCGGAAGGAACAGGTTCCGCACAGATACGCAGTATTTT. It is translated as CASSGRNRFRTDTQYF.

This chain connects TRBV5-4 to TRBJ2-7; 9 bases match TRBD2. The V and J ends lost 3 bases and 6 bases, in that order; junction bases with no gene match: 13. The germline V gene has CDR1 SGHNT and CDR2 YYREEE (reference sequence). The CDR3 has 16 amino acids. CDR3 nucleotides: TGTGCCAGCAGCTCAGGCGGGAGGGCCGTTAGAGGCGAGCAGTACTTC. It yields the protein CASSSGGRAVRGEQYF.

The chain carries TRBV9 and TRBJ1-3; 7 bases map to TRBD1. CDR1 and CDR2 (germline): SGDLS, YYNGEE. After removal of 3 bases from V and 1 base from J, the junction contained 4 bases not matched to a gene. There are 15 residues in the CDR3. The DNA for the CDR3 is TGTGCCAGCAGCGCCAGGGGGATGTCTGGAAACACCATATATTTT. Residues: CASSARGMSGNTIYF.

This clone was counted only a few times. The sample holds other DNA sequences that translate to the same CDR3. CDR3 coding DNA: TGCGCCAGCAGCTTGGACAGAAACACCGGGGAGCTGTTTTTT. Residues: CASSLDRNTGELFF. V and J are TRBV5-1 and TRBJ2-2; no clear D gene. Looked up from germline, CDR1 is SGHRS and CDR2 is YFSETQ. Trimming took 0 bases from V and 2 from J, leaving 5 bases between them. The CDR3 runs 14 residues.

This sequence joins TRBV28 and TRBJ1-4; possible D gene TRBD1, 5 bases. CDR1 MDHEN and CDR2 SYDVKM come from the germline V gene. Deletions cut 6 bases from V and 7 bases from J, with 18 bases between. CDR3 length equals 15 residues. DNA for the CDR3: TGTGCCAGCAGCACCCCCCGGCCCGGGGGTGAAAAACTGTTTTTT. Translation gives CASSTPRPGGEKLFF. The whole variable domain, remainder taken from reference TRBV28 and TRBJ1-4, is DVKVTQSSRYLVKRTGEKVFLECVQDMDHENMFWYRQDPGLGLRLIYFSYDVKMKEKGDIPEGYSVSREKKERFSLILESASTNQTSMYLCASSTPRPGGEKLFFGSGTQLSVL.

V usage is TRBV9 and J usage is TRBJ2-2; D not resolved. The V gene's germline CDR1 is SGDLS and CDR2 YYNGEE. The CDR3 runs to 17 residues. The germline V and J ends were trimmed by 7 bases and 5 bases, with 24 bases remaining between them. The CDR3 sequence is CASGVPRTPSDTGELFF. CDR3 nucleotides: TGTGCCAGCGGGGTCCCGAGGACCCCTTCTGATACCGGGGAGCTGTTTTTT.

This CDR3 is CASSIYKTGGYTF. The CDR3 DNA follows: TGTGCCAGTAGTATTTACAAAACGGGCGGCTACACCTTC. V gene TRBV19 combines with J gene TRBJ1-2; no clear D. This CDR3 region has 13 residues. Per germline, CDR1 LNHDA and CDR2 SQIVND (reference sequence). The V gene lost 3 bases and the J gene lost 8 bases, with 13 bases spanning the gap.

This clone was detected only a few times. In the same sample, other DNA sequences code for this CDR3. The chain links TRBV20-1 to TRBJ1-2, with 7 bases fitting TRBD1. The V segment lost 7 bases and the J segment 6 bases; nucleotides outside the gene matches: 2. The CDR3 length is 10 residues. CDR1 and CDR2 from the germline V gene are DFQATT and SNEGSKA (reference sequence). CDR3 region: CSGQGNGYTF. The CDR3 DNA follows: TGCAGTGGACAGGGTAATGGCTACACCTTC.

This clone was found once. The CDR3 DNA follows: TGTGCCAGCTCAAACAGGGAACAAAATGAAAAACTGTTTTTT. Translating it yields CASSNREQNEKLFF. The rearrangement joins TRBV18 to TRBJ1-4; D may be TRBD1 (6 bases). Trimming pared 5 bases from V and 5 bases from J, leaving 12 bases between. Germline V gene sequence: CDR1 KGHSH, CDR2 LQKENI. CDR3 size: 14 residues.

As regards this clone: This specimen includes other DNA sequences encoding the same CDR3. The CDR3 bases are TGTGCCAGCAGCGTAGCGGGATTAGATACGCAGTATTTT. Translated: CASSVAGLDTQYF. The chain recombines TRBV9 with TRBJ2-3, with D tentatively TRBD2 (5 bases). The germline V gene encodes CDR1 SGDLS and CDR2 YYNGEE. CDR3 size: 13 residues. V was pared by 0 bases and J by 5 bases, with 7 bases between.

A word on this clone: The same CDR3 is also encoded by other DNA sequences in this sample. The rearrangement joins TRBV28 to TRBJ1-1; TRBD1 aligns across 9 bases. The CDR3 is 14 residues long. CDR1 is MDHEN, CDR2 SYDVKM, per germline. Losses at the gene ends were 7 bases for V and 1 base for J; bases not matched to a gene: 4. Here the CDR3 reads CASTLTGGNTEAFF. In nucleotides, the CDR3 is TGTGCCAGCACCCTGACAGGGGGGAACACTGAAGCTTTCTTT.

The chain couples TRBV12-5 to TRBJ2-3; D is unclear. CDR3 length equals 12 residues. The germline V gene encodes CDR1 LGHNT and CDR2 FRNRAP. V lost 5 bases, J lost 3 bases, and 6 bases lay in between. The CDR3 DNA reads TGTGCTAGTGGTGGCGGAACAGATACGCAGTATTTT. This gives the protein CASGGGTDTQYF. Complete variable domain (other parts from reference TRBV12-5 and TRBJ2-3): DARVTQTPRHKVTEMGQEVTMRCQPILGHNTVFWYRQTMMQGLELLAYFRNRAPLDDSGMPKDRFSAEMPDATLATLKIQPSEPRDSAVYFCASGGGTDTQYFGPGTRLTVL.

The CDR3 DNA follows: TGTGCCAGCAGCTTAGGGCGGCCCGGGACTAATGAAAAACTGTTTTTT. This translates into CASSLGRPGTNEKLFF. The chain recombines TRBV7-9 with TRBJ1-4; the D is unclear. Looked up from germline, CDR1 is SEHNR and CDR2 is FQNEAQ (reference sequence). Trimming left V 1 base short and J 2 bases short, with 11 bases between. The CDR3 runs 16 residues.

The rearrangement uses TRBV19 and TRBJ2-4; TRBD1 is a possible D gene (5 bases). Trimming left V 7 bases short and J 1 base short, with 20 bases between. The CDR3 spans 17 residues. The germline gives CDR1 LNHDA, CDR2 SQIVND (reference sequence). The CDR3 nucleotides read TGTGCCAGTACACAAGGGGCCGGAAGGTCGGCCAAAAACATTCAGTACTTC. Amino acid sequence: CASTQGAGRSAKNIQYF.